This is a list of T cell receptor beta chains from one sample in a study of chemoradiotherapy in HPV16-positive cancers. Sequencing used immunoSEQ multiplex PCR; TCRdb keeps in-frame clones, though not all of them. The table records more than 10,000 clones, roughly nine tenths of them present only once. The sample was blood, taken from a patient who underwent chemoradiotherapy. The receptors stem from a human donor with HPV-associated anogenital cancer. The CDR3 runs from the conserved cysteine through the conserved F or W. Fields, in order: D gene, V gene, J gene, clone size, CDR3 DNA, CDR3 protein. D genes are given only for firm matches. Size is stated for part of the rows, as once, few or many counts, or as a class when the clone is expanded.

.	TRBV25-1	TRBJ2-3	.	TGTGCCAGCACGGACGACACAGATACGCAGTATTTT	CASTDDTDTQYF
TRBD1	TRBV7-2	TRBJ2-3	.	TGTGCCAGCAGCGGCTCCGGGACAGGGGGCTTGCGCACAGATACGCAGTATTTT	CASSGSGTGGLRTDTQYF
.	TRBV5-6	TRBJ1-5	.	TGTGCCAGCAGCTTAGGACAAGAAGGTCAGCCCCAGCATTTT	CASSLGQEGQPQHF
TRBD1	TRBV15	TRBJ1-2	.	TGTGCCACCAGCAGAGGAAAACAGGGGACCTATGGCTACACCTTC	CATSRGKQGTYGYTF
.	TRBV25-1	TRBJ2-2	.	TGTGCCAGCCACAGGACCACCGGGGAGCTGTTTTTT	CASHRTTGELFF
.	TRBV4-1	TRBJ2-1	.	TGCGCCAGCAGCCGCGGGGTCGCCACCAGCAATGAGCAGTTCTTC	CASSRGVATSNEQFF
.	TRBV4-1	TRBJ1-5	.	TGCGCCAGCAGCCAAGTTAAGGGGGGTGTCAATCAGCCCCAGCATTTT	CASSQVKGGVNQPQHF
TRBD1	TRBV25-1	TRBJ1-2	.	TGTGCCAGCAGTAAACAGGGGCTAGGAGCTAACTATGGCTACACCTTC	CASSKQGLGANYGYTF
TRBD1	TRBV18	TRBJ1-5	.	TGTGCCAGCTCAGCGCTACTTCAACTCTCCGGGACAGGAAATCAGCCCCAGCATTTT	CASSALLQLSGTGNQPQHF
.	TRBV4-3	TRBJ2-7	few	TGCGCCAGCAGCCAAGACGAGGGCCTATCCTACGAGCAGTACTTC	CASSQDEGLSYEQYF
.	TRBV6-1	TRBJ1-1	.	TGTGCCAGCAGTGAAATAATATTGAACACTGAAGCTTTCTTT	CASSEIILNTEAFF
.	TRBV6-4	TRBJ2-3	.	TGTGCCAGCAGCCCTATAGGGGGCACAGATACGCAGTATTTT	CASSPIGGTDTQYF
.	TRBV28	TRBJ1-5	.	TGTGCCAGCAGTTTAGGGTTGTCGGGGATTCCAAATCAGCCCCAGCATTTT	CASSLGLSGIPNQPQHF
.	TRBV14	TRBJ1-1	.	TGTGCCAGCAGCCAAGCGGGGATGAACACTGAAGCTTTCTTT	CASSQAGMNTEAFF
.	TRBV9	TRBJ1-2	once	TGTGCCAGCAGCGTAGGGACAGACCCCAAGACCTATGGCTACACCTTC	CASSVGTDPKTYGYTF
.	TRBV2	TRBJ1-4	.	TGTGCCAGCAGAGGGGGAGCGGCAACTAATGAAAAACTGTTTTTT	CASRGGAATNEKLFF
.	TRBV9	TRBJ1-1	few	TGTGCCAGCAGCGTTGGACCGACGAACACTGAAGCTTTCTTT	CASSVGPTNTEAFF
TRBD2	TRBV28	TRBJ2-3	.	TGTGCCAGCAGTTTACCCACTAGCGGGGGTCTAGATACGCAGTATTTT	CASSLPTSGGLDTQYF
.	TRBV28	TRBJ1-1	.	TGTGCCAGCATCCCGGGCGGGGTTCTCACTATGAACACTGAAGCTTTCTTT	CASIPGGVLTMNTEAFF
TRBD2	TRBV7-6	TRBJ2-5	.	TGTGCCAGCAGCTCACCGAGGACTAGCGGCCTAGAAGAGACCCAGTACTTC	CASSSPRTSGLEETQYF
.	TRBV5-1	TRBJ2-7	once	TGCGCCAGCAGCCCCACAGGGCCCTACGAGCAGTACTTC	CASSPTGPYEQYF
.	TRBV4-1	TRBJ1-5	.	TGCGCCAGCAGCCAAACAGGGCCCAATCAGCCCCAGCATTTT	CASSQTGPNQPQHF
.	TRBV18	TRBJ1-4	.	TGTGCCAGCTCACTCCGGACAGTTAATGAAAAACTGTTTTTT	CASSLRTVNEKLFF
.	TRBV19	TRBJ1-6	.	TGTGCCAGCAAGAAACAGGATAATTCACCCCTCCACTTT	CASKKQDNSPLHF
.	TRBV5-1	TRBJ1-1	.	TGCGCCAGCAGCGTCACGGCGGCCGGGACTGAAGCTTTCTTT	CASSVTAAGTEAFF